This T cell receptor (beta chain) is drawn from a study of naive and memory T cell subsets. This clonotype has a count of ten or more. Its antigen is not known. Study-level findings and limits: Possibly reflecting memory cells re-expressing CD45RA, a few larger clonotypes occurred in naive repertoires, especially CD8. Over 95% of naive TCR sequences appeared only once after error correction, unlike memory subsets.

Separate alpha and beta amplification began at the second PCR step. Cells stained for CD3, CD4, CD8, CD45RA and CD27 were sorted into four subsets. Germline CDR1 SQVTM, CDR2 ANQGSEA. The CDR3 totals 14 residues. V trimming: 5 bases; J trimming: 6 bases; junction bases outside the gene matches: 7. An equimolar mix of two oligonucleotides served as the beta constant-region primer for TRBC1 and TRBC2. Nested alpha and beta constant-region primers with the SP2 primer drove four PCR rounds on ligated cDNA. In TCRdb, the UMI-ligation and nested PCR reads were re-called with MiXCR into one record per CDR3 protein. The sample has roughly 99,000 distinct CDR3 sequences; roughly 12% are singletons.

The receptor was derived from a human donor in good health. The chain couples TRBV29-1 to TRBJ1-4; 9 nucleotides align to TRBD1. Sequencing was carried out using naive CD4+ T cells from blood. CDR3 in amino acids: CSVFFGDRDEKLFF. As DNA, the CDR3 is TGCAGCGTTTTCTTCGGGGACAGGGATGAAAAACTGTTTTTT.